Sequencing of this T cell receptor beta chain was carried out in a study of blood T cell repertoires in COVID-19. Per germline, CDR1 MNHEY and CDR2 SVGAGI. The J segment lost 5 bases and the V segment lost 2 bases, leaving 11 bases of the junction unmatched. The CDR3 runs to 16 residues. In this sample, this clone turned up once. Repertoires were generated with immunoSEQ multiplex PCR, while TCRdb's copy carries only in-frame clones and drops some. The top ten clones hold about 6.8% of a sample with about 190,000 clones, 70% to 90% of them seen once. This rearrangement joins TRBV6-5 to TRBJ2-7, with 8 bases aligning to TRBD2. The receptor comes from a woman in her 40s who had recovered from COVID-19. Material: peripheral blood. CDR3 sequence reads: CASSYSSGEAGDEQYF. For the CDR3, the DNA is TGTGCCAGCAGTTACAGTAGCGGGGAAGCTGGCGACGAGCAGTACTTC.